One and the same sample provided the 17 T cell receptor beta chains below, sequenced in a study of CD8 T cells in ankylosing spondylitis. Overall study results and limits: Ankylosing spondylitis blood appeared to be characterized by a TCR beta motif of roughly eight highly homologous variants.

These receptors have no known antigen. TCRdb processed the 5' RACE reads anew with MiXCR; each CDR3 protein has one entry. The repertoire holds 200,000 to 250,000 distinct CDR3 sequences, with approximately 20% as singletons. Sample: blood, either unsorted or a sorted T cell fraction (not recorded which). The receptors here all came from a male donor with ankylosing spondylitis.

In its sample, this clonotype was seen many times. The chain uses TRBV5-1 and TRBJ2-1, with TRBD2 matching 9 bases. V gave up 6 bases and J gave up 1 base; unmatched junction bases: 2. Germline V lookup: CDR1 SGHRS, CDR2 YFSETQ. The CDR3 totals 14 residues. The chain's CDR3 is CASKTSGSYNEQFF. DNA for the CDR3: TGCGCCAGCAAGACTAGCGGTTCCTACAATGAGCAGTTCTTC.

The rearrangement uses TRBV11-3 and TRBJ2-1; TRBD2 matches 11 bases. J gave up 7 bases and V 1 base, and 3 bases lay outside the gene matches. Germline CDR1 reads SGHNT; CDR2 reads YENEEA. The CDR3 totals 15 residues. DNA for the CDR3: TGTGCCAGCAGCTTAGTAGCGGGGGGGCGAAATGAGCAGTTCTTC. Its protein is CASSLVAGGRNEQFF.

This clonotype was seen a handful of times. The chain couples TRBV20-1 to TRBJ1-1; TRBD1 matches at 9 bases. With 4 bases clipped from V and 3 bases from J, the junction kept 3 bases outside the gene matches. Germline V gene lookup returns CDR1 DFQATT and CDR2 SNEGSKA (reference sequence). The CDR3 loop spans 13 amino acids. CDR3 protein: CSAKGQGDTEAFF. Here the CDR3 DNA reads TGCAGTGCTAAGGGACAGGGAGACACTGAAGCTTTCTTT.

CDR3 bases: TGTGCCATCAAGAGAGCGAACACCGGGGAGCTGTTTTTT. Translating it yields CAIKRANTGELFF. The gene calls are TRBV28 and TRBJ2-2; no reliable D call. The germline gives CDR1 MDHEN, CDR2 SYDVKM. The V and J ends lost 10 bases and 0 bases respectively, with 9 bases between them. This CDR3 is built from 13 residues.

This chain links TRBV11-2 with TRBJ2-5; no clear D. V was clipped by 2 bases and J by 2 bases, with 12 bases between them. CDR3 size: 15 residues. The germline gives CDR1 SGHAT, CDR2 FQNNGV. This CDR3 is CASSLSDGRQETQYF. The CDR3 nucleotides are TGTGCCAGCAGCTTATCCGACGGTCGACAAGAGACCCAGTACTTC. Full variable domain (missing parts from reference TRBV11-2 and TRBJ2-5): EAGVAQSPRYKIIEKRQSVAFWCNPISGHATLYWYQQILGQGPKLLIQFQNNGVVDDSQLPKDRFSAERLKGVDSTLKIQPAKLEDSAVYLCASSLSDGRQETQYFGPGTRLLVL.

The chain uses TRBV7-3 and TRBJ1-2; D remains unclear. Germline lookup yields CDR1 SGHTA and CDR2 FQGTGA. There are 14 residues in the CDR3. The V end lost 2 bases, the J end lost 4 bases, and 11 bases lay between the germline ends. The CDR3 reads CASSLGSGTYGYTF. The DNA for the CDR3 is TGTGCCAGCAGCTTAGGTTCAGGAACCTATGGCTACACCTTC. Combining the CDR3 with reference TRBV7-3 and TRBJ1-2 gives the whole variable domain GAGVSQTPSNKVTEKGKYVELRCDPISGHTALYWYRQSLGQGPEFLIYFQGTGAADDSGLPNDRFFAVRPEGSVSTLKIQRTERGDSAVYLCASSLGSGTYGYTFGSGTRLTVV.

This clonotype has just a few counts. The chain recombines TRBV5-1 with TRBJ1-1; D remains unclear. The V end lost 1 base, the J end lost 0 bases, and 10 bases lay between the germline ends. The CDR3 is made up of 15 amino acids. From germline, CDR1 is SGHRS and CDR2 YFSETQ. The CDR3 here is CASSLMSPLNTEAFF. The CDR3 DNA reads TGCGCCAGCAGCTTGATGTCACCCTTGAACACTGAAGCTTTCTTT. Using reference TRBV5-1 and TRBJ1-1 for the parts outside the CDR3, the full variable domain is KAGVTQTPRYLIKTRGQQVTLSCSPISGHRSVSWYQQTPGQGLQFLFEYFSETQRNKGNFPGRFSGRQFSNSRSEMNVSTLELGDSALYLCASSLMSPLNTEAFFGQGTRLTVV.

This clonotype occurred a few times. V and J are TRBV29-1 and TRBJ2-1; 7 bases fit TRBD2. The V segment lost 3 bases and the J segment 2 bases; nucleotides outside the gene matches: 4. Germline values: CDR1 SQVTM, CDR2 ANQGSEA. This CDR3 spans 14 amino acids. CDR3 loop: CSVESGGPYNEQFF. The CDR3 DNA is TGCAGCGTTGAGTCGGGAGGACCCTACAATGAGCAGTTCTTC.

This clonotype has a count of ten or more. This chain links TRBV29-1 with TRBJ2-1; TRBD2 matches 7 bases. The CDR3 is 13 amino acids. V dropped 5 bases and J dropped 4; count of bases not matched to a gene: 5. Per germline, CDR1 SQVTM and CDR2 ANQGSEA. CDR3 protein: CSVKRENYNEQFF. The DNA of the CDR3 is TGCAGCGTTAAGCGGGAAAATTACAATGAGCAGTTCTTC.

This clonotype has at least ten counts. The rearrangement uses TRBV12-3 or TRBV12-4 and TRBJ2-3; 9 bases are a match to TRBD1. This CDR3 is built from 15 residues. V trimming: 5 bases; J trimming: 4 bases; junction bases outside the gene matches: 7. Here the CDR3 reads CASSPQGAQADTQYF. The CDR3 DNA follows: TGTGCCAGCAGTCCACAGGGGGCGCAAGCAGATACGCAGTATTTT.

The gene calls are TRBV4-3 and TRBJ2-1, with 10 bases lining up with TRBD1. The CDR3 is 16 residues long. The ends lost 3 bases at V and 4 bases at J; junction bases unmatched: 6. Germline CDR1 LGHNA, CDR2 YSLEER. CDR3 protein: CASSQHRDRGYNEQFF. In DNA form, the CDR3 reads TGCGCCAGCAGCCAGCACCGGGACAGGGGATACAATGAGCAGTTCTTC.

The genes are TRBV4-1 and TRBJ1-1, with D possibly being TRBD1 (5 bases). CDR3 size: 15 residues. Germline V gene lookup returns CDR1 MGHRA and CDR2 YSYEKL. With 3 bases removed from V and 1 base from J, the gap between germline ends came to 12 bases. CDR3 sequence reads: CASSHDGAGNTEAFF. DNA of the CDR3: TGCGCCAGCAGCCATGATGGGGCGGGGAACACTGAAGCTTTCTTT.

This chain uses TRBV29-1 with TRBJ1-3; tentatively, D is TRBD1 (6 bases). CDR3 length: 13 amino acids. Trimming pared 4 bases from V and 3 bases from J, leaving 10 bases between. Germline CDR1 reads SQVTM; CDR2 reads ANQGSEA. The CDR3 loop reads CSVVAGVGNTIYF. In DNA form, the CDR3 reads TGCAGCGTTGTTGCAGGGGTTGGAAACACCATATATTTT. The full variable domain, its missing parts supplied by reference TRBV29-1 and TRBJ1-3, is SAVISQKPSRDICQRGTSLTIQCQVDSQVTMMFWYRQQPGQSLTLIATANQGSEATYESGFVIDKFPISRPNLTFSTLTVSNMSPEDSSIYLCSVVAGVGNTIYFGEGSWLTVV.

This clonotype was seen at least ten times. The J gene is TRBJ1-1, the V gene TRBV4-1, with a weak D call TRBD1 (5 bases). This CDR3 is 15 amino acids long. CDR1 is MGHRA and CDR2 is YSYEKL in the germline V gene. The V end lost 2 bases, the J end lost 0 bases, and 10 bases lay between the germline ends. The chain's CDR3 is CASSQHGGLNTEAFF. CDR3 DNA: TGCGCCAGCAGCCAACATGGGGGTCTGAACACTGAAGCTTTCTTT.

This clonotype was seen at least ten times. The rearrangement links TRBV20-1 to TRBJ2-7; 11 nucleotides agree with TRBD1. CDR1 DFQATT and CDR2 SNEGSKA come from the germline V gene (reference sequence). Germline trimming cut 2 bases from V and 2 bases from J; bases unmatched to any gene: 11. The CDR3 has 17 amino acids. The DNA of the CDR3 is TGCAGTGCTAGACAGGGGACGGGACAGGGGGATCCCTACGAGCAGTACTTC. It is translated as CSARQGTGQGDPYEQYF.

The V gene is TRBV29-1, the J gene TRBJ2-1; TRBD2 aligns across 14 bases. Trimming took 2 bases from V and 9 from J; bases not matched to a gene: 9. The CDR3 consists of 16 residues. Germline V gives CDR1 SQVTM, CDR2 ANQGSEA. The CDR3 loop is CSVETGLAGVGPEQFF. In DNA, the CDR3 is TGCAGCGTTGAAACGGGACTAGCGGGAGTAGGGCCTGAGCAGTTCTTC.

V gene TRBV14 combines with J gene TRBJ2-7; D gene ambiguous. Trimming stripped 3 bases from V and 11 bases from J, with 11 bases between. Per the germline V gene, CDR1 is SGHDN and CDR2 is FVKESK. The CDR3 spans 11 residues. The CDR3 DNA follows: TGTGCCAGCAGCCAGGGTGTCGCTAAGTACTTC. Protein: CASSQGVAKYF. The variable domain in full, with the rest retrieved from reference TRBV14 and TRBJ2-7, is EAGVTQFPSHSVIEKGQTVTLRCDPISGHDNLYWYRRVMGKEIKFLLHFVKESKQDESGMPNNRFLAERTGGTYSTLKVQPAELEDSGVYFCASSQGVAKYFGPGTRLTVT.